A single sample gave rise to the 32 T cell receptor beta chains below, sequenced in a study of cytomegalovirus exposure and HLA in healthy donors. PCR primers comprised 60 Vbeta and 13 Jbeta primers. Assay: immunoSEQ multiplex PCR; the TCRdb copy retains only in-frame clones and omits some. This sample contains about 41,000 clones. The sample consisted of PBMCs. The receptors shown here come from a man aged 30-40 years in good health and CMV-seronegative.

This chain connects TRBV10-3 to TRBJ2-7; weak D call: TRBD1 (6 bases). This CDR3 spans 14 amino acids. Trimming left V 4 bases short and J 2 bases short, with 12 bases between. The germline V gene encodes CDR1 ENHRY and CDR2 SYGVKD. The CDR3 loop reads CAISGGQYAYEQYF. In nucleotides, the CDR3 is TGTGCCATCAGTGGGGGACAATACGCCTACGAGCAGTACTTC.

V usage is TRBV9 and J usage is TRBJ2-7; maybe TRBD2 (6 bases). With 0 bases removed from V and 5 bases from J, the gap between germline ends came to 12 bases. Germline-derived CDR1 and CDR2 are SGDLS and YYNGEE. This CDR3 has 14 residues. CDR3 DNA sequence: TGTGCCAGCAGCGTAGGAAGTGGAGGGAACGAGCAGTACTTC. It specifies CASSVGSGGNEQYF. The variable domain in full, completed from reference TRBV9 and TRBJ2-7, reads DSGVTQTPKHLITATGQRVTLRCSPRSGDLSVYWYQQSLDQGLQFLIQYYNGEERAKGNILERFSAQQFPDLHSELNLSSLELGDSALYFCASSVGSGGNEQYFGPGTRLTVT.

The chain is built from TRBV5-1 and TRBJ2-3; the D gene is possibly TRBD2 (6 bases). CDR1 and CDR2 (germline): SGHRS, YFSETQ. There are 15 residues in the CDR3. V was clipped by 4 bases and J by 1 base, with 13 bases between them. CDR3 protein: CASSGTGGGTDTQYF. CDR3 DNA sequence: TGCGCCAGCAGCGGGACTGGGGGAGGCACAGATACGCAGTATTTT.

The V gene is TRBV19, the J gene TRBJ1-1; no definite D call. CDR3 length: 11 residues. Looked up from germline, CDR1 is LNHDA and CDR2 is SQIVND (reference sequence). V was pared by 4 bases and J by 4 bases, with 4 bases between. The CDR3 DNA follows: TGTGCCAGTAGTACCCTCACTGAAGCTTTCTTT. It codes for CASSTLTEAFF. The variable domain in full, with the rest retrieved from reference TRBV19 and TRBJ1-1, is DGGITQSPKYLFRKEGQNVTLSCEQNLNHDAMYWYRQDPGQGLRLIYYSQIVNDFQKGDIAEGYSVSREKKESFPLTVTSAQKNPTAFYLCASSTLTEAFFGQGTRLTVV.

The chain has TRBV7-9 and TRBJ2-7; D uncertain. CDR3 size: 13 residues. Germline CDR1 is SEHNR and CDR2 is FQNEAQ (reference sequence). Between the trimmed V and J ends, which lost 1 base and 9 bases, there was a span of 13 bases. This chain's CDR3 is CASSLDLPVAQYF. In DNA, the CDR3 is TGTGCCAGCAGCTTAGATCTCCCCGTAGCGCAGTACTTC.

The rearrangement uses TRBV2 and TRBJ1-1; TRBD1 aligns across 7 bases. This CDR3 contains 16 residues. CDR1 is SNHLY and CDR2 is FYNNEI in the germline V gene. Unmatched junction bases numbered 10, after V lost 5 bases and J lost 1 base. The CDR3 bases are TGTGCCAGCAGTCCCCACGGGGACAGATCGAACACTGAAGCTTTCTTT. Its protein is CASSPHGDRSNTEAFF.

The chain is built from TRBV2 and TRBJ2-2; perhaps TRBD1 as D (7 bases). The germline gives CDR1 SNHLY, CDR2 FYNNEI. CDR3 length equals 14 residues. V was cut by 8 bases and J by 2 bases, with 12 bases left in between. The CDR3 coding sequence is TGTGCCAGCCGGCGGGACAGCAACACCGGGGAGCTGTTTTTT. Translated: CASRRDSNTGELFF.

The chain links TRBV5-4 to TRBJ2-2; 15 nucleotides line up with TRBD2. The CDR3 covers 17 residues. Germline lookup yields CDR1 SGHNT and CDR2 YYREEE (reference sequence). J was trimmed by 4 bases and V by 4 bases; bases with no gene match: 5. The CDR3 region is CASSPGTSGGSTGELFF. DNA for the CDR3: TGTGCCAGCAGCCCTGGGACTAGCGGGGGGAGCACCGGGGAGCTGTTTTTT. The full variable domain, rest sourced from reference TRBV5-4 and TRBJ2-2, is ETGVTQSPTHLIKTRGQQVTLRCSSQSGHNTVSWYQQALGQGPQFIFQYYREEENGRGNFPPRFSGLQFPNYSSELNVNALELDDSALYLCASSPGTSGGSTGELFFGEGSRLTVL.

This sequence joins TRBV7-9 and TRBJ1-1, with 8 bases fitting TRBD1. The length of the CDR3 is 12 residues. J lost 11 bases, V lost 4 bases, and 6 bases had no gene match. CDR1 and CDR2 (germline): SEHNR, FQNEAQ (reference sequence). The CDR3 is CASSYGNRGAFF. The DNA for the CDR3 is TGTGCCAGCAGCTACGGGAACAGGGGGGCTTTCTTT.

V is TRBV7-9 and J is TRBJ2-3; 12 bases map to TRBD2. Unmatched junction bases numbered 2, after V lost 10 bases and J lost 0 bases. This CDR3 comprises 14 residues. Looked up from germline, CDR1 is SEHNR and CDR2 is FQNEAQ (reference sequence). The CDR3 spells CAIGTSGSTDTQYF. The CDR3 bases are TGTGCCATCGGGACTAGCGGGAGCACAGATACGCAGTATTTT.

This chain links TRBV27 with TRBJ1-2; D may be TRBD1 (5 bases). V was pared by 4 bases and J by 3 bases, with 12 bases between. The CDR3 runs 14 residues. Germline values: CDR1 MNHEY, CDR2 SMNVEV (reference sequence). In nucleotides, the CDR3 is TGTGCCAGCAGTTCCGGGGGGGGTGACTATGGCTACACCTTC. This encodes CASSSGGGDYGYTF.

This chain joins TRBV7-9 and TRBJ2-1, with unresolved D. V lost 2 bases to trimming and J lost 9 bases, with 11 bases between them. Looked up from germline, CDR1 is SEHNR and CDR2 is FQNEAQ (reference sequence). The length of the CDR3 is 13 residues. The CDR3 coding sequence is TGTGCCAGCAGCTTAACAGAGTCGGTTGAGCAGTTCTTC. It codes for CASSLTESVEQFF.

This CDR3 reads CASGPQGAGNTIYF. In DNA, the CDR3 is TGTGCCAGCGGACCACAGGGGGCTGGAAACACCATATATTTT. The chain links TRBV9 to TRBJ1-3; 8 bases align to TRBD1. Germline CDR1 and CDR2: SGDLS and YYNGEE. The CDR3 is 14 residues long. V trimming: 7 bases; J trimming: 2 bases; junction bases outside the gene matches: 5.

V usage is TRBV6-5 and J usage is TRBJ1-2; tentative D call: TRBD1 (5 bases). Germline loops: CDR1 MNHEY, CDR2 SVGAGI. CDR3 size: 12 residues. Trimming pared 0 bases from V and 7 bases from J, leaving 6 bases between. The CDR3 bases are TGTGCCAGCAGTTACTCGGGGGGTGGCTACACCTTC. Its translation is CASSYSGGGYTF.

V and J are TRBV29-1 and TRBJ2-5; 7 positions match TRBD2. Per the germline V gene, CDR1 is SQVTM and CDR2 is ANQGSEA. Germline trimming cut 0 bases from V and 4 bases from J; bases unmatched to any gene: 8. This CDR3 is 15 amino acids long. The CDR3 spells CSVEDPVWGGETQYF. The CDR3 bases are TGCAGCGTTGAAGATCCTGTTTGGGGGGGAGAGACCCAGTACTTC.

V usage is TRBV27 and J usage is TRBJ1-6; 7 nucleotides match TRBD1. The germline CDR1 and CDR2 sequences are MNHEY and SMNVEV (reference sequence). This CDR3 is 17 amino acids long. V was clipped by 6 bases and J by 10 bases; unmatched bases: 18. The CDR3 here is CASSPTILTGVNSPLHF. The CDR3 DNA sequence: TGTGCCAGCAGCCCCACCATACTTACAGGGGTAAACTCACCCCTCCACTTT.

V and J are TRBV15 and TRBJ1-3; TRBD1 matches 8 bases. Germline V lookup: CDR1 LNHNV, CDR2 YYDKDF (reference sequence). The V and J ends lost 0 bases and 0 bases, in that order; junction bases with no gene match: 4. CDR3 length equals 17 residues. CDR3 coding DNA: TGTGCCACCAGCAGAGAACAGGGACAGGTCTCTGGAAACACCATATATTTT. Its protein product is CATSREQGQVSGNTIYF.

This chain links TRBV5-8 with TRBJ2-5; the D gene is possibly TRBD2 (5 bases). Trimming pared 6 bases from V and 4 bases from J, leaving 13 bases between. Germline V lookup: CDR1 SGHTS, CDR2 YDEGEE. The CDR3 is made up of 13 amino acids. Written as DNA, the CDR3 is TGTGCCAGCAACCGGAGGCTTGCAGAGACCCAGTACTTC. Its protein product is CASNRRLAETQYF.

CDR3: CASSNRLGYTF. CDR3 nucleotides: TGTGCCAGCAGTAACAGGCTTGGCTACACCTTC. The chain employs TRBV6-5 and TRBJ1-2; the D gene is possibly TRBD1 (5 bases). The CDR3 loop spans 11 amino acids. Germline CDR1 is MNHEY and CDR2 is SVGAGI. Deletions cut 5 bases from V and 7 bases from J, with 8 bases between.

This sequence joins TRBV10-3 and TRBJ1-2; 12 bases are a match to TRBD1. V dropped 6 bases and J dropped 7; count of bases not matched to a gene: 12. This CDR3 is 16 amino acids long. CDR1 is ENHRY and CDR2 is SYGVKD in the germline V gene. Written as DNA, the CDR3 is TGTGCCATCAGAAAAGACCCGGGACAGGGGGCGCTTGGCTACACCTTC. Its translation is CAIRKDPGQGALGYTF.

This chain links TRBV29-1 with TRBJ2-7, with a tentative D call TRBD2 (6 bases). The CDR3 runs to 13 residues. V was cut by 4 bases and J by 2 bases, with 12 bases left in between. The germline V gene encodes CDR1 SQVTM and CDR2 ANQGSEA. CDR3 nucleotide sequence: TGCAGCGTTGGGGACGGGAGCGCCTACGAGCAGTACTTC. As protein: CSVGDGSAYEQYF.

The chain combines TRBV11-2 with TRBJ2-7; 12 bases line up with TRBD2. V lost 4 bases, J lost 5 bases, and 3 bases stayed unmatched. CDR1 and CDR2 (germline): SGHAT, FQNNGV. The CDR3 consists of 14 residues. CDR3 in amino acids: CASSSRLAGDEQYF. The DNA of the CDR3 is TGTGCCAGCAGCTCCCGACTAGCGGGAGACGAGCAGTACTTC.

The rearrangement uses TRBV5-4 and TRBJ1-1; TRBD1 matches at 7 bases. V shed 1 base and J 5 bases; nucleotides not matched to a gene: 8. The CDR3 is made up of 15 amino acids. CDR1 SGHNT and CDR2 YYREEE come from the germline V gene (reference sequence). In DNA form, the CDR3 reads TGTGCCAGCAGCTTGACCTCCAACAGGGGAACTGAAGCTTTCTTT. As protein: CASSLTSNRGTEAFF. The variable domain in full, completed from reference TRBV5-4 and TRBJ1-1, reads ETGVTQSPTHLIKTRGQQVTLRCSSQSGHNTVSWYQQALGQGPQFIFQYYREEENGRGNFPPRFSGLQFPNYSSELNVNALELDDSALYLCASSLTSNRGTEAFFGQGTRLTVV.

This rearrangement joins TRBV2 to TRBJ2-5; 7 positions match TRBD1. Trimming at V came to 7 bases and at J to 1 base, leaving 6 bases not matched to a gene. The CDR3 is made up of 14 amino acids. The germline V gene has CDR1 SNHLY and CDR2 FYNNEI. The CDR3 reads CASTIGTAQETQYF. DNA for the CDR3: TGTGCCAGCACGATTGGGACAGCCCAAGAGACCCAGTACTTC.

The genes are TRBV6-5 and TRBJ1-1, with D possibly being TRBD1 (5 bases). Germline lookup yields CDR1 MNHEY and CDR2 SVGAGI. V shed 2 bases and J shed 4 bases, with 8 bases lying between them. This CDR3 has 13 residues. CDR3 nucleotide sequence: TGTGCCAGCAGTTACGAAGGGGCCACTGAAGCTTTCTTT. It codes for CASSYEGATEAFF.

The CDR3 DNA sequence: TGTGCCAGCAGCTTAAGTGGACAGGGTAAGGGTGGCTACACCTTC. Its translation is CASSLSGQGKGGYTF. The genes are TRBV7-9 and TRBJ1-2; TRBD1 matches at 8 bases. The V and J ends lost 2 bases and 7 bases, in that order; junction bases with no gene match: 9. Looked up from germline, CDR1 is SEHNR and CDR2 is FQNEAQ (reference sequence). This CDR3 is built from 15 residues.

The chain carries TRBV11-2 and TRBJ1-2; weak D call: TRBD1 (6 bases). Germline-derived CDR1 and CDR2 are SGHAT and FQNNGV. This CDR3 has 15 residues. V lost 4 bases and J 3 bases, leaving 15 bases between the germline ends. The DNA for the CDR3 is TGTGCCAGCAGCTCTATCCTGACAGGCGACTATGGCTACACCTTC. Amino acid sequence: CASSSILTGDYGYTF.

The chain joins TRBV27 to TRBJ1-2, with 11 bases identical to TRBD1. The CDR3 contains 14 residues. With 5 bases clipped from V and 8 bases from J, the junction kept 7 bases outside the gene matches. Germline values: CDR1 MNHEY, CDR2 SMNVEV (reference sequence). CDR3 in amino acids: CASSPTDRGQGYTF. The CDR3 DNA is TGTGCCAGCAGTCCAACGGACAGGGGGCAGGGCTACACCTTC.

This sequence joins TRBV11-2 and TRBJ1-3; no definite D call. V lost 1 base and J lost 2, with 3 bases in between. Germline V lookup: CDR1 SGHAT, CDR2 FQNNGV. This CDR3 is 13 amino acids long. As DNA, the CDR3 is TGTGCCAGCAGCTTAGTCACTGGAAACACCATATATTTT. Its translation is CASSLVTGNTIYF.

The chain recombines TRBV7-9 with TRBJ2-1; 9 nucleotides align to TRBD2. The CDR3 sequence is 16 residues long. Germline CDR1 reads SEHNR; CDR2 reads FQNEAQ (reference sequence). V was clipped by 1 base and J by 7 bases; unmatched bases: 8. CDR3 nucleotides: TGTGCCAGCAGCTTAGAGGGTAGCGGGGGTTTAAATGAGCAGTTCTTC. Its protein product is CASSLEGSGGLNEQFF.

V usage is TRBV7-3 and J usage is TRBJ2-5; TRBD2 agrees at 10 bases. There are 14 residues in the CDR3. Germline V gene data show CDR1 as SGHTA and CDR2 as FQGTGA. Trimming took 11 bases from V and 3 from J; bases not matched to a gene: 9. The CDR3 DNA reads TGTGCCTCTTCCTTAGCGGGGGGAGAAGAGACCCAGTACTTC. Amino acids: CASSLAGGEETQYF.

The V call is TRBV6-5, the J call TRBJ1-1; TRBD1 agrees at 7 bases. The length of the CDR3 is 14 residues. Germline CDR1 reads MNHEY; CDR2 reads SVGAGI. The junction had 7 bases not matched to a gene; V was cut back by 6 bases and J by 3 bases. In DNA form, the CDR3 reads TGTGCCAGCAGCCTACAGGGGTTGGACACTGAAGCTTTCTTT. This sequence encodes CASSLQGLDTEAFF.